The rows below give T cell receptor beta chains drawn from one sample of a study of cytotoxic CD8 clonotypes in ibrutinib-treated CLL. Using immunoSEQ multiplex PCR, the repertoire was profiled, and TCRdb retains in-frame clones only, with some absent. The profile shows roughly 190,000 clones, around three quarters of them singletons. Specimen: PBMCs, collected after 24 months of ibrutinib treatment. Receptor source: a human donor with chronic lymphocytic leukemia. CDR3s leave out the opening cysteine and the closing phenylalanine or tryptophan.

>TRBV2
ASSESGGAPTF
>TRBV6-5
ASSYGGGGDYGYT
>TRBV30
AWSGAQGSHQPQH
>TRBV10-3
AISELGREQF
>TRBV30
AGDGQGAGGYT
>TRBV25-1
ASSEYPTYNEQF
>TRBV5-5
ASSSRQGHYGYT
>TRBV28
ASSLLSGINSYNEQF
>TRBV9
ASSVDQGNQPQH
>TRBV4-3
ASSQDYGTSGGYYNEQF
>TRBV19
ASSIAPEGGFYGYT
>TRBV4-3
ASSQDPGTYEQY
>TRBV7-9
ASRGLAGGGEQF
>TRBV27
ASRFTGNYGYT
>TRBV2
ASSGGGGGLGQPQH
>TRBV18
ASSSGQQYEQY
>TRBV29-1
SVERGSQETQY
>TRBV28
ASSLGTIQPQH
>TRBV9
ASRTSGTDTQY
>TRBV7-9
ASSRLVGRRPYEQY
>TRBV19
ASSTRGYNQPQH
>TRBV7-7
ASSPAGPSSGQF
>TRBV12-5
ASGRGPRARNTEAF
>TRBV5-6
ASSFGGRGSYNEQF
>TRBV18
ASSPQRTGNTGELF
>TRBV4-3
ASSQDHNYGYT
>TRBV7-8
ASSPVETSNEQY
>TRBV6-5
ASRRLAGDTGELF
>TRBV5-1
ASTSGTSGYEQY
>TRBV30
ARKRTGGNTIY
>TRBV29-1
SGKLGSGYATNEKLF
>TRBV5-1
ASSFEGRQPQH
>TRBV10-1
ASSESFSGRETQY
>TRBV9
ASSVGTGGLYQPQH
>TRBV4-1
ASSQDTQGAGYGYT
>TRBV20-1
SARLLYERY
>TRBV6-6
ASSYSMAGEQF
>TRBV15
ATSSLAGGNTGELF
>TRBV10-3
ATRQGPGANVLT
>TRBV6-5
ASRTTGTENTEAF